A selection of T cell receptor beta chains follows, all from one sample in a study of early T cells in non-severe SARS-CoV-2 infection. MiXCR, applied by TCRdb to the 5' RACE reads, yields one record per CDR3 protein. The sample yields about 97,000 distinct CDR3 sequences, approximately 14% seen once. The sample was whole blood. These receptor sequences come from an adult who was a healthcare worker with PCR-confirmed SARS-CoV-2 infection or an uninfected control (not recorded which). CDR3s include the opening cysteine and the closing phenylalanine or tryptophan. D genes are given only for firm matches. Clone sizes are given selectively: once, few, many, or a class where the clone is expanded.

v_gene,d_gene,j_gene,abundance,CDR3nt,CDR3aa
TRBV3-1,-,TRBJ2-1,once,TGTGCCACCGGGATGGTTATCAATGAGCAGTTCTTC,CATGMVINEQFF
TRBV29-1,TRBD2,TRBJ2-5,once,TGCAGCGCCGGACTAGCGGGGCCAGAGACCCAGTACTTC,CSAGLAGPETQYF
TRBV6-1,-,TRBJ1-5,many,TGTGCCAGCCGGCTTGGGTTAGAGAGGAGCAATCAGCCCCAGCATTTT,CASRLGLERSNQPQHF
TRBV6-5,-,TRBJ1-1,few,TGTGCCAGCGGGGAACTAGAGGACAGGAACACTGAAGCTTTCTTT,CASGELEDRNTEAFF
TRBV28,-,TRBJ1-5,many,TGTGCCAGCAGTTTTAGGGTTCAGCCCCAGCATTTT,CASSFRVQPQHF
TRBV12-3/TRBV12-4,-,TRBJ2-2,-,TGTGCCAGCAGTTTAGAGGGGACCACCGGGGAGCTGTTTTTT,CASSLEGTTGELFF
TRBV2,-,TRBJ2-3,few,TGTGCCGGCGCGGACACAGATACGCAGTATTTT,CAGADTDTQYF
TRBV7-8,TRBD2,TRBJ2-7,few,TGTGCCAGCAACCCCGGGACTAGCGGAGCATACGAGCAGTACTTC,CASNPGTSGAYEQYF
TRBV28,-,TRBJ2-7,-,TGTGCCAGCAGTTTATGGGGGCAAGGCTCCTACGAGCAGTACTTC,CASSLWGQGSYEQYF
TRBV7-2,TRBD2,TRBJ2-7,-,TGTGCCAGCAGCTTAGACCGTAGCGGGAGTGGCGAGCAGTACTTC,CASSLDRSGSGEQYF
TRBV28,TRBD2,TRBJ2-2,few,TGTGCCAGCAGTTTTCAGCGGGGCTTTTTTGGGGAGCTGTTTTTT,CASSFQRGFFGELFF
TRBV7-2,TRBD2,TRBJ2-7,few,TGTGCCAGCAGCTTGCATAGCGGGAACTACGAGCAGTACTTC,CASSLHSGNYEQYF
TRBV20-1,TRBD2,TRBJ2-5,many,TGCAGTGCTAGAAGTCAGGCTAGCGGGAGGGACCAAGAGACCCAGTACTTC,CSARSQASGRDQETQYF
TRBV28,TRBD2,TRBJ2-1,many,TGTGCCAGCAGTTCCCGACTAGCGGGAGGCCACAATGAGCAGTTCTTC,CASSSRLAGGHNEQFF
TRBV28,TRBD1,TRBJ2-1,-,TGTGCCAGCAGTTTATTTGGACAGGGGGGAGGCAATGAGCAGTTCTTC,CASSLFGQGGGNEQFF
TRBV25-1,TRBD1,TRBJ2-1,many,TGTGCCAGCAGTGATCCCCGCCCGACAGGGTACAATGAGCAGTTCTTC,CASSDPRPTGYNEQFF
TRBV20-1,TRBD1,TRBJ2-6,-,TGCAGTGCTAGGGATTCAGACAGGGGAGTACCCGGGGCCAACGTCCTGACTTTC,CSARDSDRGVPGANVLTF
TRBV4-1,TRBD1,TRBJ1-6,many,TGCGCCAGCAGCCAAGACTCAGGGGGCCTCTATAATTCACCCCTCCACTTT,CASSQDSGGLYNSPLHF
TRBV6-2/TRBV6-3,TRBD1,TRBJ1-1,few,TGTGCCAGCAGTTCCACCCTGGGACAGTTTGACACTGAAGCTTTCTTT,CASSSTLGQFDTEAFF
TRBV27,-,TRBJ2-6,-,TGTGCCAGCAGTTTGGTTGGGGCCAACGTCCTGACTTTC,CASSLVGANVLTF
TRBV11-1,-,TRBJ1-1,many,TGTGCCAGCAGCTCGGTGACTGAAGCTTTCTTT,CASSSVTEAFF
TRBV3-1,TRBD1,TRBJ1-6,-,TGTGCCAGCAGCCAGGAACAGGGGAATTCACCCCTCCACTTT,CASSQEQGNSPLHF
TRBV12-3/TRBV12-4,-,TRBJ1-1,few,TGTGCCAGCAGTTTCGCGGGGGGTGAAGCTTTCTTT,CASSFAGGEAFF
TRBV7-9,-,TRBJ2-5,-,TGTGCCAGCAGCGTAATCCGGGACACAGGAGAAGAGACCCAGTACTTC,CASSVIRDTGEETQYF
TRBV5-1,-,TRBJ1-4,-,TGCGCCAGCAGCTCGGTGGAGAGGTTTGGGAGAACTAATGAAAAACTGTTTTTT,CASSSVERFGRTNEKLFF
TRBV6-5,-,TRBJ2-7,few,TGTGCCAGCAGTTACTGGGGGGAGCAGTACTTC,CASSYWGEQYF
TRBV15,-,TRBJ2-2,many,TGTGCCACCAGCAGGAGGACTGGTCCTCGAGGCGGGGAGCTGTTTTTT,CATSRRTGPRGGELFF
TRBV4-3,-,TRBJ1-3,many,TGCGCCAGCAGCCAGGCGTGGGGCAGAAACACCATATATTTT,CASSQAWGRNTIYF
TRBV12-3/TRBV12-4,-,TRBJ2-1,-,TGTGCCAGCAGTTTAACGAGGAGTTCCACCTACAATGAGCAGTTCTTC,CASSLTRSSTYNEQFF
TRBV20-1,-,TRBJ2-7,few,TGCAGTGCTACGATAGGAGTCGAGCAGTACTTC,CSATIGVEQYF
TRBV10-3,-,TRBJ1-2,few,TGTGCCATCGAGGGAGGCCATGGCTACACCTTC,CAIEGGHGYTF
TRBV3-1,TRBD1,TRBJ2-7,few,TGTGCCAGCAGCCAACGACAGGGGTCCTCCGAGCAGTACTTC,CASSQRQGSSEQYF
TRBV12-3/TRBV12-4,-,TRBJ2-7,many,TGTGCCAGCAGTGGTGGGGCGGGCCACGAGCAGTACTTC,CASSGGAGHEQYF
TRBV20-1,TRBD2,TRBJ2-3,-,TGCAGTGCTAGAGAAGGTCCAGCGGGAGTGGATACGCAGTATTTT,CSAREGPAGVDTQYF